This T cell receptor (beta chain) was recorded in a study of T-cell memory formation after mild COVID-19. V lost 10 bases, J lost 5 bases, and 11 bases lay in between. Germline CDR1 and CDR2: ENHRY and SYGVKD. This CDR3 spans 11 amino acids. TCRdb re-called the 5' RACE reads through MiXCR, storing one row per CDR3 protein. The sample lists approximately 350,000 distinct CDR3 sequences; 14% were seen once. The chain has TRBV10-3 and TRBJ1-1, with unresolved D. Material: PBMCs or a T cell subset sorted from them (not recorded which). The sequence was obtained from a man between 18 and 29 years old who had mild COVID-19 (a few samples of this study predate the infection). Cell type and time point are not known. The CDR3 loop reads CATQTGTEAFF. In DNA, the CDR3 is TGTGCCACCCAGACTGGGACTGAAGCTTTCTTT.